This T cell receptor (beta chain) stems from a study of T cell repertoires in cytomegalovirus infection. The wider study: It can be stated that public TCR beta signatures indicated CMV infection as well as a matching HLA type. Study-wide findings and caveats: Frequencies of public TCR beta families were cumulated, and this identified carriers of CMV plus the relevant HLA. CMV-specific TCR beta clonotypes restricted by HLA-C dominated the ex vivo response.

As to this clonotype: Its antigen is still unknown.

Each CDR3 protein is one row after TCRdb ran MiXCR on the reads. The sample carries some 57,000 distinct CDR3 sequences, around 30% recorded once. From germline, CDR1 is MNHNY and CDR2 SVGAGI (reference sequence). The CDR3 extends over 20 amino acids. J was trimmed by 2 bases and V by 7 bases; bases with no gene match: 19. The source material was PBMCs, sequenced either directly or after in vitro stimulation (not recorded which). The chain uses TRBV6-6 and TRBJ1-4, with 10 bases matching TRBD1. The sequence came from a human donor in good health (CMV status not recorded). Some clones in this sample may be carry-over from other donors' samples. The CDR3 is CASTSSIGTGDKSTNEKLFF. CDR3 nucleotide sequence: TGTGCCAGCACCTCATCCATAGGGACAGGGGATAAATCGACTAATGAAAAACTGTTTTTT.